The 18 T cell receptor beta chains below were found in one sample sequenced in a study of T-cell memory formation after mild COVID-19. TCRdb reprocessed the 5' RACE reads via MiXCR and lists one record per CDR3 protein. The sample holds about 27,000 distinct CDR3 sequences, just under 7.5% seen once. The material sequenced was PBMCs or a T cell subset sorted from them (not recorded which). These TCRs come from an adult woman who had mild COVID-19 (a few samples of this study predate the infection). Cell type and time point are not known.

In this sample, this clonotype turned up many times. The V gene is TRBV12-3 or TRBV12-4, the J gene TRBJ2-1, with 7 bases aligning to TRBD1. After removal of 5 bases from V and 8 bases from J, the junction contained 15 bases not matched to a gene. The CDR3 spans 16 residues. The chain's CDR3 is CASSMGQFPASYEQFF. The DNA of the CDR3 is TGTGCCAGCAGTATGGGACAGTTCCCCGCATCATATGAGCAGTTCTTC.

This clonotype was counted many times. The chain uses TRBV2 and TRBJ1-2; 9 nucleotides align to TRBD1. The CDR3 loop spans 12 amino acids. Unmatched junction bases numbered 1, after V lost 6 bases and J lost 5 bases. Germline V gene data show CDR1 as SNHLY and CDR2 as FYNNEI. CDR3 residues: CASRGQGYGYTF. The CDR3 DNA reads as TGTGCCAGCAGGGGACAGGGTTATGGCTACACCTTC. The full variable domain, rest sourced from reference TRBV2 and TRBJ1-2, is EPEVTQTPSHQVTQMGQEVILRCVPISNHLYFYWYRQILGQKVEFLVSFYNNEISEKSEIFDDQFSVERPDGSNFTLKIRSTKLEDSAMYFCASRGQGYGYTFGSGTRLTVV.

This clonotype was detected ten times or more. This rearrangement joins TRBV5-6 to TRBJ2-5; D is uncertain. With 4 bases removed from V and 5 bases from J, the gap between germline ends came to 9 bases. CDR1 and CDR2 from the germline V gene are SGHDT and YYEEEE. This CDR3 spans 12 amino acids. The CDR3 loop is CASSLAAETQYF. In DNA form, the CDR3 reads TGTGCCAGCAGCCTTGCAGCGGAGACCCAGTACTTC.

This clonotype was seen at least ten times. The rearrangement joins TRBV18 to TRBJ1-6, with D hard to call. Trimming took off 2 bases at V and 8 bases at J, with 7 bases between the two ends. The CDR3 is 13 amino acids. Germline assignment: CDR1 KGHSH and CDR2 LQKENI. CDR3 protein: CASSPGEHSPLHF. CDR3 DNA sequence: TGTGCCAGCTCACCAGGAGAGCATTCACCCCTCCACTTT.

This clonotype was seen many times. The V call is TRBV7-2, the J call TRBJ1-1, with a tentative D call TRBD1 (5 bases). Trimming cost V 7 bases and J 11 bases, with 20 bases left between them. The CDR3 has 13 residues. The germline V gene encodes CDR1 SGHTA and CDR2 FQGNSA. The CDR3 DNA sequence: TGTGCCAGCAACCTATCTGGGGCGGGGGTTGCTTTCTTT. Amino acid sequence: CASNLSGAGVAFF.

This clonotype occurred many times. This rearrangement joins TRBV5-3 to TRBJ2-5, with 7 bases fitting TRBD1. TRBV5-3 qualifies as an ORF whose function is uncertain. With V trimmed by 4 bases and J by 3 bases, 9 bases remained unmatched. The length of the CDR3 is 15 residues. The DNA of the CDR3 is TGTGCCAGAAGCGCACCCCGGGACAGAGAAGAGACCCAGTACTTC. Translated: CARSAPRDREETQYF.

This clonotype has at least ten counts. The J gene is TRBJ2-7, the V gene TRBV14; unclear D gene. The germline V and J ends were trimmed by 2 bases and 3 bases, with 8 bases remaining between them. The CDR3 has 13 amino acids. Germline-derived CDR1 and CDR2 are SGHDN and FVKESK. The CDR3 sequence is CASSQWANYEQYF. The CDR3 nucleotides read TGTGCCAGCAGCCAATGGGCCAACTACGAGCAGTACTTC.

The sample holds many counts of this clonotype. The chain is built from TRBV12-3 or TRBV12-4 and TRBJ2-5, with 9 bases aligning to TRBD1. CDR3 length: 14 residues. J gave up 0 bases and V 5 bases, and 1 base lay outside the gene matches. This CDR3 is CASSGTGHQETQYF. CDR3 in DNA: TGTGCCAGCAGTGGGACAGGGCACCAAGAGACCCAGTACTTC.

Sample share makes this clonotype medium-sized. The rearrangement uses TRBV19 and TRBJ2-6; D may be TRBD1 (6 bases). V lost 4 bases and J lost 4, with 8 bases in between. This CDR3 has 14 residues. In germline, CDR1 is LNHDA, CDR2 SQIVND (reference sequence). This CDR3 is CASSTGQGANVLTF. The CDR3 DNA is TGTGCCAGTAGTACCGGACAGGGGGCCAACGTCCTGACTTTC.

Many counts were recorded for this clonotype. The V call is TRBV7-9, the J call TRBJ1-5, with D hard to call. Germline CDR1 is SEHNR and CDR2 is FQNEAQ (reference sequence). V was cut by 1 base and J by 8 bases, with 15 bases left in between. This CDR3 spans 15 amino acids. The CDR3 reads CASSLGGIRAEPQHF. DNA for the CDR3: TGTGCCAGCAGCTTAGGAGGGATTCGAGCGGAGCCCCAGCATTTT. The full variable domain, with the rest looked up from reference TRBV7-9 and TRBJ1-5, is DTGVSQNPRHKITKRGQNVTFRCDPISEHNRLYWYRQTLGQGPEFLTYFQNEAQLEKSRLLSDRFSAERPKGSFSTLEIQRTEQGDSAMYLCASSLGGIRAEPQHFGDGTRLSIL.

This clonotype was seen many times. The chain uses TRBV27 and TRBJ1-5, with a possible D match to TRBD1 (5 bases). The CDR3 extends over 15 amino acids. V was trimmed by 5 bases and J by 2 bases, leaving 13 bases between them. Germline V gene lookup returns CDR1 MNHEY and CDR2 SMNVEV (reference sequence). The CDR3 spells CASSPGSGGNQPQHF. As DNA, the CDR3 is TGTGCCAGCAGTCCGGGGTCGGGGGGCAATCAGCCCCAGCATTTT.

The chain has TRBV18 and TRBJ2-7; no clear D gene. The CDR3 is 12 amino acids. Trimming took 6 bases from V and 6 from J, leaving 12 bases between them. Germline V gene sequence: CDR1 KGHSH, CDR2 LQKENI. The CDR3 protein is CASSPMSGEQYF. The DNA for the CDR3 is TGTGCCAGCTCTCCGATGTCGGGCGAGCAGTACTTC.

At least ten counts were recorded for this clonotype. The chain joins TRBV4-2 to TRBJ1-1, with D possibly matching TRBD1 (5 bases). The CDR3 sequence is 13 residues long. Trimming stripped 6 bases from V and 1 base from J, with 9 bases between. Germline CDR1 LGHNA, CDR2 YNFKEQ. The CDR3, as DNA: TGTGCCAGCAGAGCTACAGGGAACACTGAAGCTTTCTTT. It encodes CASRATGNTEAFF.

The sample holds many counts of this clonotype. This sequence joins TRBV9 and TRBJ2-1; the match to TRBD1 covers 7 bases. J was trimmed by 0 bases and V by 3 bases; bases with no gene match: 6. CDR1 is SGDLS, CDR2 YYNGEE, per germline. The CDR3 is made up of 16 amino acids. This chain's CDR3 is CASSGGQLSSYNEQFF. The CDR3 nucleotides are TGTGCCAGCAGCGGGGGACAGCTGAGCTCCTACAATGAGCAGTTCTTC.

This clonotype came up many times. The CDR3 region is CASSLSLAGMSTDTQYF. CDR3 in DNA: TGCGCCAGCAGCTTGTCGCTAGCGGGGATGAGCACAGATACGCAGTATTTT. The gene calls are TRBV5-1 and TRBJ2-3; 9 nucleotides agree with TRBD2. The CDR3 length is 17 residues. The trim removed 1 base at V and 0 bases at J, leaving 6 bases unmatched. Germline CDR1 and CDR2: SGHRS and YFSETQ. Looking up the rest from reference TRBV5-1 and TRBJ2-3 gives the full variable domain: KAGVTQTPRYLIKTRGQQVTLSCSPISGHRSVSWYQQTPGQGLQFLFEYFSETQRNKGNFPGRFSGRQFSNSRSEMNVSTLELGDSALYLCASSLSLAGMSTDTQYFGPGTRLTVL.

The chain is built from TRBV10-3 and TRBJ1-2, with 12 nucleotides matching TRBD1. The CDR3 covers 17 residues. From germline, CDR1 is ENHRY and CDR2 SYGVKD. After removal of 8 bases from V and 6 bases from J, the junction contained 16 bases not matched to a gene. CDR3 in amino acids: CAILEDRDRGRFHGYTF. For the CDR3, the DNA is TGTGCCATCCTCGAGGACCGGGACAGGGGGCGCTTTCATGGCTACACCTTC.

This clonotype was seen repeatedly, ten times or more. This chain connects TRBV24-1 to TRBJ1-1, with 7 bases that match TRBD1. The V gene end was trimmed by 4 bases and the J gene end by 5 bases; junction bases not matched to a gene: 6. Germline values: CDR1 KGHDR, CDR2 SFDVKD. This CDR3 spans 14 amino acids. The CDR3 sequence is CATSDSTGWTEAFF. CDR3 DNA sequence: TGTGCCACCAGTGACTCGACAGGGTGGACTGAAGCTTTCTTT.

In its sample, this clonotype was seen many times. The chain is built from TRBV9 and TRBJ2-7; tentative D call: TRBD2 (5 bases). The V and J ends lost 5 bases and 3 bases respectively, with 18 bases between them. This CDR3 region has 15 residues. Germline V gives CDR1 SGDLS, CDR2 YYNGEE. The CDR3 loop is CASSWGAETYYEQYF. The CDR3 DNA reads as TGTGCCAGCAGTTGGGGAGCCGAAACCTACTACGAGCAGTACTTC.